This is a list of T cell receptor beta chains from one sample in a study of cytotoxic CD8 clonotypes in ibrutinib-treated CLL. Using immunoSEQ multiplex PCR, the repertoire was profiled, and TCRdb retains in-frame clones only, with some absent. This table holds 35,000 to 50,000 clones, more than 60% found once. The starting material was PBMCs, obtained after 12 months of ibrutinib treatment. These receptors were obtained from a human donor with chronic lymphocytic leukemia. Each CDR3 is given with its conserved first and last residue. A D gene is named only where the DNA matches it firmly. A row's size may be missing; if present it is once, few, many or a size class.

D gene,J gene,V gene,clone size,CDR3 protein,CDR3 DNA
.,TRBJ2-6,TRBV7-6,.,CASSLVGSGANVLTF,TGTGCCAGCAGCTTAGTGGGGTCTGGGGCCAACGTCCTGACTTTC
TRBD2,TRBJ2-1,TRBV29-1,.,CSVTLAGREQFF,TGCAGCGTTACGCTAGCGGGGCGCGAGCAGTTCTTC
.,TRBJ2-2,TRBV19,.,CASSIDASSTGELFF,TGTGCCAGTAGTATAGATGCCTCGTCCACCGGGGAGCTGTTTTTT
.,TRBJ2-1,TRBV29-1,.,CSVELLRTGNEQFF,TGCAGCGTTGAGTTGTTAAGGACGGGGAATGAGCAGTTCTTC
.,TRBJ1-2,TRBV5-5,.,CASREETAVGPYTF,TGTGCCAGCAGGGAGGAGACAGCTGTTGGGCCCTACACCTTC
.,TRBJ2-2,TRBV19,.,CASSMNREPPGELFF,TGTGCCAGTAGTATGAACCGGGAACCACCCGGGGAGCTGTTTTTT
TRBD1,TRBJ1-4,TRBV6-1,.,CASIFGDRAREKLFF,TGTGCCAGCATTTTCGGAGACAGGGCGCGAGAAAAACTGTTTTTT
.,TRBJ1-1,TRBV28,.,CASSLLGTEAFF,TGTGCCAGCAGTTTGCTAGGGACTGAAGCTTTCTTT
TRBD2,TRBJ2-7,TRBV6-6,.,CASSYQTSGSGYEQYF,TGTGCCAGCAGTTACCAGACTAGCGGGAGTGGGTACGAGCAGTACTTC
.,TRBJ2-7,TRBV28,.,CASSFVNSYEQYF,TGTGCCAGCAGTTTTGTTAATTCCTACGAGCAGTACTTC
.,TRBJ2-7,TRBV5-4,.,CASSLPPTGRMSYEQYF,TGTGCCAGCAGCCTTCCCCCGACCGGGAGAATGTCCTACGAGCAGTACTTC
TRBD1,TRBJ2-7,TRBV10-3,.,CASSFTGGYEQYF,TGTGCCAGCAGTTTCACAGGGGGCTACGAGCAGTACTTC
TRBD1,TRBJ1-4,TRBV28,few,CASCDRASTNEKLFF,TGTGCCAGCTGTGACAGGGCGTCAACTAATGAAAAACTGTTTTTT
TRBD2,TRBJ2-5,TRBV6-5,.,CASSLNVAGETQYF,TGTGCCAGCAGCCTTAACGTAGCGGGAGAGACCCAGTACTTC
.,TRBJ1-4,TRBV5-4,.,CASSLAGNEKLFF,TGTGCCAGCAGCTTGGCGGGGAACGAAAAACTGTTTTTT
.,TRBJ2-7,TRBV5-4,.,CASSPGDEQYF,TGTGCCAGCAGCCCCGGGGACGAGCAGTACTTC
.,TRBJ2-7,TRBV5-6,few,CASSVGLGAYEQYF,TGTGCCAGCAGCGTAGGGCTCGGCGCCTACGAGCAGTACTTC
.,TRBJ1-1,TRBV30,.,CAWGKKMNTEAFF,TGTGCCTGGGGAAAAAAAATGAACACTGAAGCTTTCTTT
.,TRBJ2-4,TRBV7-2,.,CASSLFGGKRAKNIQYF,TGTGCCAGCAGCTTATTTGGCGGAAAGAGGGCCAAAAACATTCAGTACTTC
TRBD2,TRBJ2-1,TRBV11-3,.,CASSSNRPASGRIDYNEQFF,TGTGCCAGCAGCTCGAACCGGCCGGCTAGCGGGAGGATCGACTACAATGAGCAGTTCTTC
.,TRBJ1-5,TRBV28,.,CASSLRNSNQPQHF,TGTGCCAGCAGTTTAAGGAATAGCAATCAGCCCCAGCATTTT
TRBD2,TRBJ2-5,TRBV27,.,CASSKSFLAGAGEETQYF,TGTGCCAGCAGTAAAAGCTTCCTAGCGGGAGCGGGGGAAGAGACCCAGTACTTC
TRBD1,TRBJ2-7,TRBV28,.,CASSFGDRAYEQYF,TGTGCCAGCAGTTTTGGAGACAGGGCCTACGAGCAGTACTTC